The clone carrying this T cell receptor (beta chain) came up many times. Building the TCR beta libraries relied on iRepertoire HTBI primers, and CDR3 regions underwent Arm-PCR. Each CDR3 protein is one row after TCRdb ran MiXCR on the multiplex PCR reads. Here the sample spans roughly 560,000 distinct CDR3 sequences, 15% to 20% being singletons. These data are taken from a study of regulatory T cells in long-lasting Graves disease. The time point was: newly diagnosed GD, antithyroid drugs for less than 3 months. The TCR library was prepared using RNA isolated from PBMCs. The guidelines of the American Thyroid Association were the basis for diagnosing Graves' disease. The CDR3 length is 15 residues. Germline V CDR1 and CDR2: SEHNR, FQNEAQ (reference sequence). V lost 5 bases, J lost 0 bases, and 13 bases lay in between. The same specimen was also included in a second study, on T cells in Graves' hyperthyroidism and ophthalmopathy. That paper notes: The diagnoses drew upon clinical symptoms, serum thyroxine and TRAb, thyroid ultrasound and orbital computed tomography. A model of 13 V-J features distinguished ophthalmopathy from stable hyperthyroidism.

The material was peripheral blood mononuclear cells (PBMCs), obtained at new diagnosis, from a patient treated with antithyroid drugs. The sequence was collected from a woman aged 40-60 years with Graves disease. This chain uses TRBV7-9 with TRBJ1-2, with TRBD1 as a possible D gene (5 bases). CDR3 coding DNA: TGTGCCAGCAGCCGCCCAATGACAGCTAACTATGGCTACACCTTC. Protein product: CASSRPMTANYGYTF.